The subject of this entry is one T cell receptor beta chain. This sample stems from a study of blood T cell repertoires in COVID-19. Study as a whole: Acute-phase and convalescent COVID-19 samples originated in the United States, Italy and Spain. T cells, B-cell-depleted T cells, or PBMCs provided the cDNA or gDNA that served as material.

TCRdb's table, derived via immunoSEQ multiplex PCR, lists solely in-frame clones and lacks some. The repertoire holds 200,000 or so clones, with over 80% as singletons. CDR3 length: 20 residues. From germline, CDR1 is SGHDN and CDR2 FVKESK. V shed 3 bases, J shed 3 bases, and the junction held 21 bases outside the gene matches. V and J are TRBV14 and TRBJ1-1, with 8 bases lining up with TRBD1. This TCR came from a man aged 25 to 40 with COVID-19, enrolled during active disease. Sample: peripheral blood. The DNA of the CDR3 is TGTGCCAGCAGCCACGATCCTTGGTTTTCGGACAGGGAAGTCGACACTGAAGCTTTCTTT. Residues: CASSHDPWFSDREVDTEAFF.